The 30 T cell receptor beta chains below were found in one sample sequenced in a study of human thymus T cells. TCRdb's table, derived via immunoSEQ multiplex PCR, lists solely in-frame clones and lacks some. This table holds roughly 120,000 clones, around 94% found once. Resections removed during corrective heart surgery provided the thymus tissue used. The sequenced sample was thymus tissue. The receptors were gathered from a boy under two years old with a congenital heart defect but otherwise immunologically healthy.

The V gene is TRBV5-1, the J gene TRBJ2-5, with a possible D match to TRBD2 (5 bases). The CDR3 contains 14 residues. V lost 10 bases and J 5 bases, leaving 21 bases between the germline ends. Germline CDR1 is SGHRS and CDR2 is YFSETQ. Written as DNA, the CDR3 is TGCGCCTCCTCCTGGAACGGTAGAGGGGAGACCCAGTACTTC. It codes for CASSWNGRGETQYF.

This rearrangement joins TRBV28 to TRBJ2-3; 10 bases line up with TRBD1. CDR3 length: 14 residues. J was trimmed by 6 bases and V by 8 bases; bases with no gene match: 8. Per germline, CDR1 MDHEN and CDR2 SYDVKM. Written as DNA, the CDR3 is TGTGCCAGCGTAACGGGACAGGGGACGGATACGCAGTATTTT. Its translation is CASVTGQGTDTQYF.

The rearrangement links TRBV7-9 to TRBJ2-2, with 9 bases aligning to TRBD2. The CDR3 totals 16 residues. V trimming: 5 bases; J trimming: 3 bases; junction bases outside the gene matches: 7. CDR1 and CDR2 (germline): SEHNR, FQNEAQ (reference sequence). The CDR3 region is CASSLLAGRDTGELFF. In DNA form, the CDR3 reads TGTGCCAGCAGCCTCCTAGCGGGGAGGGACACCGGGGAGCTGTTTTTT.

The chain has TRBV11-2 and TRBJ1-3; the D is unclear. This CDR3 is 12 amino acids long. V shed 6 bases and J shed 0 bases, with 3 bases lying between them. In germline, CDR1 is SGHAT, CDR2 FQNNGV. CDR3 residues: CASSFSGNTIYF. The CDR3 bases are TGTGCCAGCAGTTTCTCTGGAAACACCATATATTTT.

This chain connects TRBV6-6 to TRBJ1-1; no firm D call. The CDR3 consists of 14 residues. Trimming left V 7 bases short and J 0 bases short, with 12 bases between. The germline V gene encodes CDR1 MNHNY and CDR2 SVGAGI (reference sequence). CDR3 in DNA: TGTGCCAGCACGATTATAGGGTTGAACACTGAAGCTTTCTTT. Translated: CASTIIGLNTEAFF.

This chain links TRBV7-2 with TRBJ1-3, with D possibly TRBD1 on 6 matching bases. The V and J ends lost 1 base and 3 bases respectively, with 10 bases between them. The length of the CDR3 is 15 residues. Germline assignment: CDR1 SGHTA and CDR2 FQGNSA. The CDR3 sequence is CASSLGRGDGNTIYF. CDR3 DNA: TGTGCCAGCAGCTTAGGCAGGGGAGATGGAAACACCATATATTTT. Full variable domain (rest looked up from reference TRBV7-2 and TRBJ1-3): GAGVSQSPSNKVTEKGKDVELRCDPISGHTALYWYRQSLGQGLEFLIYFQGNSAPDKSGLPSDRFSAERTGGSVSTLTIQRTQQEDSAVYLCASSLGRGDGNTIYFGEGSWLTVV.

This chain links TRBV28 with TRBJ1-2; 8 nucleotides match TRBD1. With 5 bases clipped from V and 5 bases from J, the junction kept 10 bases outside the gene matches. The V gene's germline CDR1 is MDHEN and CDR2 SYDVKM. This CDR3 spans 15 amino acids. The CDR3 here is CASSRIRDRPYGYTF. The CDR3 bases are TGTGCCAGCAGTAGAATCCGGGACAGGCCTTATGGCTACACCTTC.

The chain combines TRBV5-1 with TRBJ2-7, with D tentatively TRBD1 (5 bases). From germline, CDR1 is SGHRS and CDR2 YFSETQ. The CDR3 contains 13 residues. V lost 2 bases and J lost 6, with 12 bases in between. CDR3 sequence: CASSFSRGSEQYF. The CDR3 DNA is TGCGCCAGCAGCTTCTCAAGGGGCTCCGAGCAGTACTTC.

The V and J genes are TRBV19 and TRBJ1-1; weak D call: TRBD1 (5 bases). From germline, CDR1 is LNHDA and CDR2 SQIVND (reference sequence). The CDR3 extends over 16 amino acids. The V gene lost 0 bases and the J gene lost 2 bases, with 13 bases spanning the gap. This CDR3 reads CASSIDLGGGNTEAFF. The CDR3 DNA is TGTGCCAGTAGTATAGATCTCGGCGGGGGAAACACTGAAGCTTTCTTT.

V usage is TRBV7-2 and J usage is TRBJ2-5; 12 bases line up with TRBD2. The germline CDR1 and CDR2 sequences are SGHTA and FQGNSA. The CDR3 loop spans 17 amino acids. With 5 bases clipped from V and 2 bases from J, the junction kept 9 bases outside the gene matches. CDR3 residues: CASSPQPTSGGQETQYF. CDR3 sequence (DNA): TGTGCCAGCAGCCCCCAGCCCACTAGCGGGGGGCAAGAGACCCAGTACTTC.

The rearrangement links TRBV12-5 to TRBJ1-2; 7 bases match TRBD1. The germline CDR1 and CDR2 sequences are LGHNT and FRNRAP. Trimming at V came to 6 bases and at J to 7 bases, leaving 8 bases not matched to a gene. The CDR3 length is 13 residues. The CDR3 coding sequence is TGTGCTAGTGGCAGGGACAGCGAGGTTGGCTACACCTTC. The encoded protein is CASGRDSEVGYTF.

V gene TRBV7-9 combines with J gene TRBJ1-2; possibly TRBD1 for D (5 bases). The CDR3 length is 16 residues. V lost 7 bases to trimming and J lost 0 bases, with 18 bases between them. CDR1 and CDR2 from the germline V gene are SEHNR and FQNEAQ (reference sequence). CDR3 bases: TGTGCCAGCACCCCCCCGCAGGGCGGGGCTAACTATGGCTACACCTTC. Its protein product is CASTPPQGGANYGYTF.

The chain combines TRBV4-3 with TRBJ1-2; 7 bases line up with TRBD1. This CDR3 region has 16 residues. Germline CDR1 reads LGHNA; CDR2 reads YSLEER. Unmatched junction bases numbered 9, after V lost 1 base and J lost 4 bases. This CDR3 reads CASSQVIQGRVYGYTF. CDR3 in DNA: TGCGCCAGCAGCCAAGTGATACAGGGGCGGGTCTATGGCTACACCTTC.

The DNA for the CDR3 is TGCGCCAGCAGCCAAGATTTCGGAGGTCTGTGGGAGCAGTACTTC. It specifies CASSQDFGGLWEQYF. The rearrangement links TRBV4-3 to TRBJ2-7; perhaps TRBD2 as D (5 bases). The germline gives CDR1 LGHNA, CDR2 YSLEER. CDR3 length equals 15 residues. Trimming pared 0 bases from V and 7 bases from J, leaving 16 bases between.

The V gene is TRBV9, the J gene TRBJ1-1; the D gene is possibly TRBD1 (6 bases). This CDR3 contains 15 residues. In germline, CDR1 is SGDLS, CDR2 YYNGEE. V lost 2 bases to trimming and J lost 1 base, with 12 bases between them. In DNA form, the CDR3 reads TGTGCCAGCAGCGTTTCAGGGACATGGAACACTGAAGCTTTCTTT. Translating it yields CASSVSGTWNTEAFF.

The CDR3 region is CAWSETDRGLPSGGNTQYF. DNA of the CDR3: TGTGCCTGGAGTGAAACGGACAGGGGGCTACCTAGCGGGGGTAATACGCAGTATTTT. The J gene is TRBJ2-3, the V gene TRBV30; possible D gene TRBD1, 11 bases. Trimming removed 1 base at V and 7 bases at J, with 30 bases between. From germline, CDR1 is GTSNPN and CDR2 SVGIG (reference sequence). The CDR3 length is 19 residues.

J is TRBJ2-7 and V is TRBV19, with D tentatively TRBD1 or TRBD2 (5 bases each). The germline V and J ends were trimmed by 5 bases and 1 base, with 15 bases remaining between them. The CDR3 contains 15 residues. Germline values: CDR1 LNHDA, CDR2 SQIVND (reference sequence). Here the CDR3 DNA reads TGTGCCAGTAGTCCCCCCGGGACCCATTCCTACGAGCAGTACTTC. Translation gives CASSPPGTHSYEQYF. The whole variable domain, remainder taken from reference TRBV19 and TRBJ2-7, is DGGITQSPKYLFRKEGQNVTLSCEQNLNHDAMYWYRQDPGQGLRLIYYSQIVNDFQKGDIAEGYSVSREKKESFPLTVTSAQKNPTAFYLCASSPPGTHSYEQYFGPGTRLTVT.

The chain joins TRBV2 to TRBJ2-7; D is perhaps TRBD2 (5 bases). This CDR3 has 14 amino acids. Trimming pared 7 bases from V and 2 bases from J, leaving 15 bases between. Germline CDR1 and CDR2: SNHLY and FYNNEI. CDR3 nucleotides: TGTGCCAGCAACCCAGCGGAGAAGCCCTACGAGCAGTACTTC. Translation gives CASNPAEKPYEQYF.

This clone appeared once. The chain uses TRBV4-2 and TRBJ2-3; 9 nucleotides match TRBD1. The V segment lost 4 bases and the J segment 3 bases; nucleotides outside the gene matches: 11. The CDR3 runs to 17 residues. The germline gives CDR1 LGHNA, CDR2 YNFKEQ. The DNA of the CDR3 is TGTGCCAGCAGCCCCGTGAGACAGGGGGATGGGACAGATACGCAGTATTTT. This gives the protein CASSPVRQGDGTDTQYF.

The J gene is TRBJ2-1, the V gene TRBV21-1. TRBV21-1 is annotated as a pseudogene. The CDR3 covers 13 residues. The CDR3 coding sequence is TGTGCCAGCAGCGCAGCCTTACTGGCGGAGCAGTTCTTC. Protein: CASSAALLAEQFF.

The chain carries TRBV23-1 and TRBJ1-1; 7 bases match TRBD1. TRBV23-1 is given ORF status, its function remaining uncertain. The CDR3 spans 15 residues. V lost 4 bases, J lost 4 bases, and 9 bases stayed unmatched. The CDR3 DNA reads as TGCGCCAGCAGTCTAAGACAGGGAAAGGGCACTGAAGCTTTCTTT. Protein product: CASSLRQGKGTEAFF.

The chain recombines TRBV13 with TRBJ2-7, with 12 nucleotides matching TRBD2. Germline V gene sequence: CDR1 PRHDT, CDR2 FYEKMQ (reference sequence). The CDR3 contains 20 residues. J gave up 4 bases and V 2 bases, and 18 bases lay outside the gene matches. In nucleotides, the CDR3 is TGTGCCAGCAGCTTAACGAAGCCTGGCGTGCTAGCGGGGGGGCAGTACGAGCAGTACTTC. Amino acids: CASSLTKPGVLAGGQYEQYF.

The J gene is TRBJ1-1, the V gene TRBV6-1; D gene unclear. V shed 1 base and J shed 1 base, with 16 bases lying between them. This CDR3 contains 17 residues. Germline CDR1 is MNHNS and CDR2 is SASEGT. In DNA, the CDR3 is TGTGCCAGCAGTGAAGTCGGGGAGGGAGGACCGAACACTGAAGCTTTCTTT. As protein: CASSEVGEGGPNTEAFF.

This sequence joins TRBV10-3 and TRBJ1-2; possibly TRBD1 for D (5 bases). This CDR3 spans 13 amino acids. The V and J ends lost 7 bases and 5 bases respectively, with 14 bases between them. Germline V CDR1 and CDR2: ENHRY, SYGVKD. For the CDR3, the DNA is TGTGCCATCACCGGGGCGGCACGTTATGGCTACACCTTC. Residues: CAITGAARYGYTF.

The chain is built from TRBV4-2 and TRBJ1-1; D may be TRBD1 (6 bases). There are 14 residues in the CDR3. The germline V and J ends were trimmed by 0 bases and 11 bases, with 16 bases remaining between them. Germline CDR1 reads LGHNA; CDR2 reads YNFKEQ. The DNA for the CDR3 is TGTGCCAGCAGCCAAGACGGGGAAGGGGGTAGGGCTTTCTTT. Protein: CASSQDGEGGRAFF.

This clone has just one count. DNA of the CDR3: TGTGCCAGCAGTTTTAAGGTTGTTCGACTAGCGGAAGAGACCCAGTACTTC. It encodes CASSFKVVRLAEETQYF. The rearrangement links TRBV28 to TRBJ2-5; 9 bases align to TRBD2. There are 17 residues in the CDR3. The junction had 11 bases not matched to a gene; V was cut back by 3 bases and J by 3 bases. Germline V gene sequence: CDR1 MDHEN, CDR2 SYDVKM.

The V and J genes are TRBV7-9 and TRBJ2-5; D possibly uses TRBD1 or TRBD2 (5 bases each). The CDR3 consists of 18 residues. V was cut by 4 bases and J by 0 bases, with 21 bases left in between. Looked up from germline, CDR1 is SEHNR and CDR2 is FQNEAQ (reference sequence). CDR3 DNA sequence: TGTGCCAGCAGCTCAAAACCGGGACCGAATACGTACCAAGAGACCCAGTACTTC. Translation: CASSSKPGPNTYQETQYF.

V gene TRBV7-3 combines with J gene TRBJ2-7; TRBD2 matches at 9 bases. The CDR3 is 14 residues long. CDR1 and CDR2 from the germline V gene are SGHTA and FQGTGA. Losses at the gene ends were 4 bases for V and 6 bases for J; bases not matched to a gene: 7. The CDR3 DNA follows: TGTGCCAGCAGCTACGCGGGGGGGCTCGGCGAGCAGTACTTC. It specifies CASSYAGGLGEQYF.

The V and J genes are TRBV7-9 and TRBJ2-2, with D perhaps given as TRBD1 or TRBD2 (6 bases each). Germline V lookup: CDR1 SEHNR, CDR2 FQNEAQ (reference sequence). The CDR3 runs 15 residues. V was pared by 3 bases and J by 6 bases, with 14 bases between. The CDR3 loop is CASSLERGRSGELFF. In DNA form, the CDR3 reads TGTGCCAGCAGCTTGGAGAGGGGGAGGTCCGGGGAGCTGTTTTTT. The entire variable domain, with the rest obtained from reference TRBV7-9 and TRBJ2-2, is as follows: DTGVSQNPRHKITKRGQNVTFRCDPISEHNRLYWYRQTLGQGPEFLTYFQNEAQLEKSRLLSDRFSAERPKGSFSTLEIQRTEQGDSAMYLCASSLERGRSGELFFGEGSRLTVL.

The J gene is TRBJ2-2, the V gene TRBV29-1; maybe TRBD2 (6 bases). V lost 4 bases and J lost 1, with 10 bases in between. Per the germline V gene, CDR1 is SQVTM and CDR2 is ANQGSEA. The CDR3 is made up of 14 amino acids. CDR3 region: CSVGLEENTGELFF. CDR3 nucleotide sequence: TGCAGCGTTGGACTAGAGGAGAACACCGGGGAGCTGTTTTTT.